The sequence of this TCR beta chain was determined in a study of shared clonotypes between healthy human individuals. Study-wide results and limits: Having only a few donors restricted how much genetic and exposure-history diversity was captured.

On ten immunoSEQ deep assay plates, unsorted PBMC DNA was sequenced. TCRdb's copy holds only in-frame clones and misses some; the assay was immunoSEQ multiplex PCR. The data contain fewer than 600,000 clones, about 80% of them singletons. Every donor, a Caucasian adult, lived in Nashville, Tennessee. For genomic DNA, unsorted samples relied on around 93 million PBMCs. V was pared by 4 bases and J by 2 bases, with 9 bases between. Per germline, CDR1 GTSNPN and CDR2 SVGIG (reference sequence). There are 14 residues in the CDR3. This clone occurred a few times. Its target is unknown. The sequenced material came from PBMCs. The source of this sequence is a middle-aged woman in good health. Some clones in this sample may be carry-over from other donors' samples. V gene TRBV30 combines with J gene TRBJ2-6; D call uncertain. CDR3 sequence: CAWTPLPGANVLTF. The DNA of the CDR3 is TGTGCCTGGACTCCCCTACCTGGGGCCAACGTCCTGACTTTC.